These 18 T cell receptor beta chains originate from one sample sequenced in a study of CD8 T cells in Susac syndrome. Random hexamers were used to reverse transcribe roughly 0.5 to 1 ug of RNA. One entry per CDR3 protein results from TCRdb running MiXCR on the immunoSEQ multiplex PCR reads. The sample contains 160,000 or so distinct CDR3 sequences, around 96% of which appear only once. The sample was CD4+ T cells from PBMCs. All receptors derive from a human donor with Susac syndrome.

The chain's CDR3 is CASSADRAEETQYF. The CDR3 nucleotides read TGTGCCAGCAGCGCGGACAGGGCTGAAGAGACCCAGTACTTC. V usage is TRBV2 and J usage is TRBJ2-5; the match to TRBD1 covers 8 bases. Germline V gene lookup returns CDR1 SNHLY and CDR2 FYNNEI. V lost 6 bases and J lost 3; bases outside the gene matches: 6. This CDR3 comprises 14 residues.

The chain has TRBV3-1 and TRBJ2-3; D uncertain. V was trimmed by 1 base and J by 4 bases, leaving 6 bases between them. The germline gives CDR1 LGHDT, CDR2 YNNKEL (reference sequence). The CDR3 sequence is 13 residues long. The CDR3 coding sequence is TGTGCCAGCAGCCAAGGGGGTCCAGATACGCAGTATTTT. It yields the protein CASSQGGPDTQYF.

The chain uses TRBV7-3 and TRBJ2-5; D could derive from TRBD1 or TRBD2 (5 bases each). Per the germline V gene, CDR1 is SGHTA and CDR2 is FQGTGA. The CDR3 consists of 14 residues. The V end lost 2 bases, the J end lost 5 bases, and 12 bases lay between the germline ends. The CDR3 DNA follows: TGTGCCAGCAGCTTAGCAGGGACGAGGGAGACCCAGTACTTC. It encodes CASSLAGTRETQYF. Complete variable domain (other parts from reference TRBV7-3 and TRBJ2-5): GAGVSQTPSNKVTEKGKYVELRCDPISGHTALYWYRQSLGQGPEFLIYFQGTGAADDSGLPNDRFFAVRPEGSVSTLKIQRTERGDSAVYLCASSLAGTRETQYFGPGTRLLVL.

The chain recombines TRBV29-1 with TRBJ2-3, with TRBD1 as a possible D gene (5 bases). With 6 bases removed from V and 3 bases from J, the gap between germline ends came to 10 bases. The CDR3 has 12 residues. Germline loops: CDR1 SQVTM, CDR2 ANQGSEA. This chain's CDR3 is CSVGVLTDTQYF. CDR3 DNA: TGCAGCGTAGGGGTGCTGACAGATACGCAGTATTTT.

The J gene is TRBJ2-3, the V gene TRBV29-1; tentative D call: TRBD2 (5 bases). This CDR3 comprises 11 residues. The V end lost 7 bases, the J end lost 8 bases, and 13 bases lay between the germline ends. CDR1 and CDR2 from the germline V gene are SQVTM and ANQGSEA. The CDR3 region is CSGKLEATQYF. CDR3 DNA sequence: TGCAGCGGCAAACTAGAGGCTACGCAGTATTTT.

The chain combines TRBV10-3 with TRBJ1-1; D is unresolved. The V and J ends lost 3 bases and 4 bases respectively, with 9 bases between them. Germline V lookup: CDR1 ENHRY, CDR2 SYGVKD. This CDR3 is built from 13 residues. This CDR3 reads CAISDMSGTEAFF. CDR3 in DNA: TGTGCCATCAGTGATATGTCAGGCACTGAAGCTTTCTTT.

The chain uses TRBV3-1 and TRBJ1-5; D unclear. With 1 base removed from V and 2 bases from J, the gap between germline ends came to 6 bases. This CDR3 is 14 amino acids long. In germline, CDR1 is LGHDT, CDR2 YNNKEL (reference sequence). CDR3 loop: CASSQVRGNQPQHF. CDR3 bases: TGTGCCAGCAGCCAAGTTCGTGGCAATCAGCCCCAGCATTTT.

The V and J genes are TRBV18 and TRBJ2-5, with D perhaps being TRBD1 or TRBD2 (5 bases each). The V end was cut by 5 bases, the J end by 2 bases, with 15 bases between. The germline V gene has CDR1 KGHSH and CDR2 LQKENI. The CDR3 runs 15 residues. This CDR3 reads CASSNLWDQQETQYF. The CDR3 DNA reads as TGTGCCAGCTCAAACCTCTGGGACCAGCAAGAGACCCAGTACTTC. The whole variable domain, remainder taken from reference TRBV18 and TRBJ2-5, is NAGVMQNPRHLVRRRGQEARLRCSPMKGHSHVYWYRQLPEEGLKFMVYLQKENIIDESGMPKERFSAEFPKEGPSILRIQQVVRGDSAAYFCASSNLWDQQETQYFGPGTRLLVL.

The rearrangement uses TRBV6-5 and TRBJ2-6; no firm D call. This CDR3 is built from 12 residues. Trimming removed 9 bases from V and 1 base from J, with 4 bases in between. The germline V gene encodes CDR1 MNHEY and CDR2 SVGAGI. The CDR3 is CASKSGANVLTF. The CDR3, as DNA: TGTGCCAGTAAATCTGGGGCCAACGTCCTGACTTTC.

The sample holds one count of this clonotype. The chain is built from TRBV4-3 and TRBJ2-5; 10 bases agree with TRBD1. This CDR3 has 13 residues. The germline gives CDR1 LGHNA, CDR2 YSLEER. Unmatched junction bases numbered 2, after V lost 5 bases and J lost 5 bases. The DNA of the CDR3 is TGCGCCAGCAGCATGGGACAGGGGGAGACCCAGTACTTC. Its protein product is CASSMGQGETQYF.

The CDR3 DNA follows: TGTGCCAGCAGCTTTCGGGACCGCACAGATACGCAGTATTTT. This translates into CASSFRDRTDTQYF. This rearrangement joins TRBV7-3 to TRBJ2-3; TRBD1 or TRBD2 may be the D gene (5 bases each). This CDR3 is built from 14 residues. Trimming stripped 3 bases from V and 1 base from J, with 8 bases between. Germline-derived CDR1 and CDR2 are SGHTA and FQGTGA.

This clonotype was recorded once. This rearrangement joins TRBV29-1 to TRBJ2-5, with D perhaps TRBD1 (6 bases). From germline, CDR1 is SQVTM and CDR2 ANQGSEA. There are 15 residues in the CDR3. The V gene lost 4 bases and the J gene lost 5 bases, with 20 bases spanning the gap. This CDR3 reads CSVVINEGVGETQYF. The DNA for the CDR3 is TGCAGCGTTGTTATAAATGAGGGGGTAGGGGAGACCCAGTACTTC.

Here the CDR3 DNA reads TGCAGTGCTAGATATGGAGTGGGGGGAAACACTGAAGCTTTCTTT. Protein product: CSARYGVGGNTEAFF. This chain joins TRBV20-1 and TRBJ1-1; D possibly corresponds to TRBD1 (5 bases). Trimming took off 2 bases at V and 2 bases at J, with 15 bases between the two ends. The CDR3 runs to 15 residues. Germline V gene sequence: CDR1 DFQATT, CDR2 SNEGSKA (reference sequence).

The V and J genes are TRBV5-4 and TRBJ2-5; D perhaps matches TRBD2 (7 bases). The CDR3 runs 15 residues. Per germline, CDR1 SGHNT and CDR2 YYREEE (reference sequence). V lost 0 bases, J lost 0 bases, and 9 bases lay in between. CDR3 loop: CASSLEGGNQETQYF. The CDR3 DNA is TGTGCCAGCAGCTTGGAGGGGGGGAACCAAGAGACCCAGTACTTC.

The chain employs TRBV7-2 and TRBJ1-2; no firm D call. Germline CDR1 SGHTA, CDR2 FQGNSA. Deletions cut 0 bases from V and 4 bases from J, with 12 bases between. The CDR3 has 15 amino acids. The CDR3 region has the DNA TGTGCCAGCAGCTTAGCGAGCCAGATCGGCTATGGCTACACCTTC. Encoded protein: CASSLASQIGYGYTF.

The chain employs TRBV12-3 or TRBV12-4 and TRBJ1-2; a possible D gene is TRBD1 (5 bases). The CDR3 runs 15 residues. V lost 5 bases, J lost 7 bases, and 20 bases lay in between. CDR3 sequence: CASSPTTGGAGGYTF. CDR3 in DNA: TGTGCCAGCAGTCCCACGACGGGTGGGGCGGGTGGCTACACCTTC.

The V and J genes are TRBV4-3 and TRBJ2-7, with unresolved D. Germline V gene data show CDR1 as LGHNA and CDR2 as YSLEER. Trimming pared 2 bases from V and 5 bases from J, leaving 16 bases between. The CDR3 is made up of 15 amino acids. The CDR3 sequence: CASSQSPKGIDEQYF. The DNA of the CDR3 is TGCGCCAGCAGCCAATCCCCTAAGGGCATTGACGAGCAGTACTTC.

The table lists this clonotype with a few counts. This chain connects TRBV4-1 to TRBJ2-5, with D unresolved. V dropped 1 base and J dropped 5 bases, with 8 bases sitting between them. Germline V gene sequence: CDR1 MGHRA, CDR2 YSYEKL. This CDR3 contains 13 residues. Here the CDR3 reads CASSQVIRETQYF. CDR3 coding DNA: TGCGCCAGCAGCCAAGTAATACGGGAGACCCAGTACTTC.